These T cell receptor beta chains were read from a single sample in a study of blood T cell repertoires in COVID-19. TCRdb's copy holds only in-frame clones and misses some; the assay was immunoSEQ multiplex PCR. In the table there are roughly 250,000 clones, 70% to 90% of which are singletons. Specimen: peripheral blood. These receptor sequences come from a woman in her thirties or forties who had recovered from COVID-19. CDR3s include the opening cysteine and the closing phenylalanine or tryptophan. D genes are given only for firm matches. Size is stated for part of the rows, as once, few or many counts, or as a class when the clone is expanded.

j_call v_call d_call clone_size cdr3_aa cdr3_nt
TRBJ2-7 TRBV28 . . CASRPYSEDYEQYF TGTGCCAGCAGACCCTACTCTGAAGATTACGAGCAGTACTTC
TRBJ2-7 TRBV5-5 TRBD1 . CASSLVGTVAYEQYF TGTGCCAGCAGCTTGGTCGGGACAGTGGCCTACGAGCAGTACTTC
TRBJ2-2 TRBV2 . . CASSEALQGSGELFF TGTGCCAGCAGTGAAGCGCTTCAGGGGTCCGGGGAGCTGTTTTTT
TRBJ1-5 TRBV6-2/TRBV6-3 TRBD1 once CASSLPQGAAQPQHF TGTGCCAGCAGCCTACCCCAGGGGGCAGCTCAGCCCCAGCATTTT
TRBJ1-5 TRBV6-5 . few CASSNRGHQPQHF TGTGCCAGCAGCAACCGGGGTCATCAGCCCCAGCATTTT
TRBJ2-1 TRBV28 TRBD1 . CASFGTAYNEQFF TGTGCCAGTTTCGGGACAGCCTACAATGAGCAGTTCTTC
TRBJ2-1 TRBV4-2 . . CASSLSRTDYNEQFF TGTGCCAGCAGCCTATCCAGGACTGATTACAATGAGCAGTTCTTC
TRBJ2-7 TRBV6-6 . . CASSYSSGPEQYF TGTGCCAGCAGTTATTCGTCGGGTCCCGAGCAGTACTTC
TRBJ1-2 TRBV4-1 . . CASSQDLGGEPNYGYTF TGCGCCAGCAGCCAAGATTTAGGGGGGGAGCCCAACTATGGCTACACCTTC
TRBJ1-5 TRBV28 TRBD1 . CASSQRTGNSNQPQHF TGTGCCAGCAGTCAACGGACAGGGAATAGCAATCAGCCCCAGCATTTT
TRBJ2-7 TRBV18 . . CASSPPIGHLYEQYF TGTGCCAGCTCACCACCGATCGGACACCTCTACGAGCAGTACTTC
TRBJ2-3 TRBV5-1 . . CASRVLPGGTDTQYF TGCGCCAGCAGGGTTCTTCCCGGGGGCACAGATACGCAGTATTTT
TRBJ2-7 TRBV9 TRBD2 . CASSVLAGDTYEQYF TGTGCCAGCAGCGTCCTAGCGGGAGACACCTACGAGCAGTACTTC
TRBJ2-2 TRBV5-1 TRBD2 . CASSLEASGGLYTGELFF TGCGCCAGCAGCTTGGAGGCTAGCGGGGGGTTATACACCGGGGAGCTGTTTTTT
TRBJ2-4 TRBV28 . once CASSLGGLAKNIQYF TGTGCCAGCAGTCTGGGAGGACTAGCCAAAAACATTCAGTACTTC
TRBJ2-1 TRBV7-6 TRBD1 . CASSLAGDRGSYNEQFF TGTGCCAGCAGCTTAGCGGGTGACAGGGGCTCCTACAATGAGCAGTTCTTC
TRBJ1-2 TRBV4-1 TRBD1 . CASSQSIRDRVSNYGYTF TGCGCCAGCAGCCAGTCAATCCGGGACAGGGTTTCGAACTATGGCTACACCTTC
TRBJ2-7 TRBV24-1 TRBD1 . CATSDPGQGDYEQYF TGTGCCACCAGTGATCCGGGACAGGGGGACTACGAGCAGTACTTC
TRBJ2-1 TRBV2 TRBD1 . CASSEDRGWTNEQFF TGTGCCAGCAGTGAGGACAGGGGTTGGACAAATGAGCAGTTCTTC
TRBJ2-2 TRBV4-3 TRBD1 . CASSPGQGGTGELFF TGCGCCAGCAGCCCGGGACAGGGTGGCACCGGGGAGCTGTTTTTT
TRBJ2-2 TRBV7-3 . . CASSYTGGSTGELFF TGTGCCAGCAGCTATACGGGGGGCTCAACCGGGGAGCTGTTTTTT
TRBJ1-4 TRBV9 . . CASSESGDGVGEKLFF TGTGCCAGCAGTGAATCGGGCGACGGGGTGGGAGAAAAACTGTTTTTT
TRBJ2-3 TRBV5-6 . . CASSLELDTQYF TGTGCCAGCAGCTTGGAGCTAGATACGCAGTATTTT
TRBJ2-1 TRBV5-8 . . CASSLRDNPYNEQFF TGTGCCAGCAGCCTCCGGGACAATCCGTACAATGAGCAGTTCTTC
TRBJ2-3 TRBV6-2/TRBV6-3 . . CASSLPDTQYF TGTGCCAGCAGTCTACCAGATACGCAGTATTTT
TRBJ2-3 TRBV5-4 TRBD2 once CASSSPWTSGGSDTQYF TGTGCCAGCAGCTCACCCTGGACTAGCGGGGGATCAGATACGCAGTATTTT
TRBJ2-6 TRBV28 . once CASSLFPRGASGANVLTF TGTGCCAGCAGTTTATTCCCCAGGGGGGCATCTGGGGCCAACGTCCTGACTTTC
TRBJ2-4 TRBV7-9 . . CASSSNLEGAKNIQYF TGTGCCAGCAGCTCCAACCTGGAGGGAGCCAAAAACATTCAGTACTTC
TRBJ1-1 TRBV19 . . CASRGAVEAEAFF TGTGCCAGCCGGGGGGCGGTTGAGGCTGAAGCTTTCTTT
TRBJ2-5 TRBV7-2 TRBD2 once CASSFRGGAGETQYF TGTGCCAGCAGCTTCCGGGGGGGGGCCGGAGAGACCCAGTACTTC
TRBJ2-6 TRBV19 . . CASSIDAAGANVLTF TGTGCCAGTAGTATAGATGCGGCTGGGGCCAACGTCCTGACTTTC
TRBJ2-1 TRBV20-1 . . CSARVVDEQFF TGCAGTGCTAGAGTCGTCGATGAGCAGTTCTTC
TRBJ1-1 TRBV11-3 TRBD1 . CASSYRTGVETEAFF TGTGCCAGCAGCTACAGGACAGGGGTGGAGACTGAAGCTTTCTTT
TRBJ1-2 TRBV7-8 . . CASREGRNYGYTF TGTGCCAGCAGAGAAGGCAGGAACTATGGCTACACCTTC
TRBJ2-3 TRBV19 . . CASSIDSSTDTQYF TGTGCCAGTAGTATAGACAGTAGCACAGATACGCAGTATTTT
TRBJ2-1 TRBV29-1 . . CSVSRTVYNEQFF TGCAGCGTGTCCCGGACAGTCTACAATGAGCAGTTCTTC
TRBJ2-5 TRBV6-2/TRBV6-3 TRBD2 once CASSWGLAGETQYF TGTGCCAGCAGTTGGGGACTAGCGGGAGAGACCCAGTACTTC
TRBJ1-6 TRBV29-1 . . CSVGSGDRDSPLHF TGCAGCGTTGGTAGCGGGGATCGTGATTCACCCCTCCACTTT
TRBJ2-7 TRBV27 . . CASSWGQRQYF TGTGCCAGCAGTTGGGGCCAAAGACAGTACTTC
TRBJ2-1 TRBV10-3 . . CAISEEANEQFF TGTGCCATCAGTGAGGAGGCCAATGAGCAGTTCTTC
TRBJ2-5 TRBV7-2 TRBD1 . CASSDRGKETQYF TGTGCCAGCAGCGACAGGGGGAAAGAGACCCAGTACTTC
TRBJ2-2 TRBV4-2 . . CASSLRSLRDNTGELFF TGTGCCAGCAGCCTCCGATCCTTACGGGATAACACCGGGGAGCTGTTTTTT
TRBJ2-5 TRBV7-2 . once CASSSGLQGGFGETQYF TGTGCCAGCAGCTCGGGACTACAGGGGGGATTTGGAGAGACCCAGTACTTC
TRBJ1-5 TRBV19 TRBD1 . CASVDRVGQPQHF TGTGCCAGTGTAGACAGGGTTGGTCAGCCCCAGCATTTT
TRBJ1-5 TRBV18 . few CASSLGPGGNQPQHF TGTGCCAGCTCACTGGGGCCGGGGGGCAATCAGCCCCAGCATTTT
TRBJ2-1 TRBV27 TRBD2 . CASSLSGRATDEQFF TGTGCCAGCAGCCTTAGCGGGAGGGCGACGGATGAGCAGTTCTTC
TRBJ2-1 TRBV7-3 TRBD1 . CASSLNGQGNEQFF TGTGCCAGCAGCTTAAACGGACAGGGCAATGAGCAGTTCTTC
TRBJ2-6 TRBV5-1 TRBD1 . CASSRDRGAGANVLTF TGCGCCAGCAGCAGGGACAGGGGTGCTGGGGCCAACGTCCTGACTTTC
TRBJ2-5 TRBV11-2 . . CASSPSRTEQETQYF TGTGCCAGCAGCCCGTCCAGGACAGAGCAAGAGACCCAGTACTTC
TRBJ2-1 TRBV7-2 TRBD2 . CASSFAGGRALNEQFF TGTGCCAGCAGCTTTGCGGGCGGGAGGGCCTTAAATGAGCAGTTCTTC
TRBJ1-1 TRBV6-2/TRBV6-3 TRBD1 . CASSWDRTGGSNTEAFF TGTGCCAGCAGTTGGGACCGAACAGGGGGGTCGAACACTGAAGCTTTCTTT
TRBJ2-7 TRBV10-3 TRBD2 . CAISDRLAGAGDEQYF TGTGCCATCAGTGACAGACTAGCGGGAGCCGGCGACGAGCAGTACTTC
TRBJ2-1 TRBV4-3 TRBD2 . CASSQTSGGFNEQFF TGCGCCAGCAGCCAAACTAGCGGGGGGTTTAATGAGCAGTTCTTC
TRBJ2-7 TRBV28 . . CASRLYYEQYF TGTGCCAGCAGATTGTACTACGAGCAGTACTTC
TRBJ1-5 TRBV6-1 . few CASSEGLTGNQPQHF TGTGCCAGCAGTGAAGGGCTTACAGGAAATCAGCCCCAGCATTTT
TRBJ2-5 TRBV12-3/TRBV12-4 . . CASTPGGETQYF TGTGCCAGCACGCCAGGGGGGGAGACCCAGTACTTC